This T cell receptor (beta chain) was sequenced during a study of T cell responses to AZD1222 COVID-19 vaccine. Overall study results and limits: Mostly white British, mostly female donors; authors suggested clonal diversity may be underestimated. CD4 TCRs associated with vaccination spanned spike, dominating at 160-218 and 743-854. Spike-specific TCR breadth and depth rose after two AZD1222 doses.

On this clone itself: Its antigen is currently unknown.

Analysis merged second doses at about 4 or about 12 weeks. The CDR3 is 15 residues long. CDR1 is SGHRS, CDR2 YFSETQ, per germline. V shed 2 bases and J 5 bases; nucleotides not matched to a gene: 7. The table came from immunoSEQ multiplex PCR; TCRdb's copy has only in-frame clones and leaves some out. In the table there are about 150,000 clones, approximately 88% of which are singletons. This receptor was taken from an adult who received the AZD1222 COVID-19 vaccine. The input for sequencing was peripheral blood, taken 28 days after the second AZD1222 dose. The chain links TRBV5-1 to TRBJ1-5, with 7 positions matching TRBD1. This CDR3 reads CASSLTTGTYQPQHF. CDR3 nucleotide sequence: TGCGCCAGCAGCTTAACGACAGGGACTTATCAGCCCCAGCATTTT.